Listed below are T cell receptor beta chains from one sample, sequenced in a study of PD-1 blockade in classical Hodgkin lymphoma. Measured with immunoSEQ multiplex PCR; TCRdb has only the in-frame clones, and not every one. Found here are about 32,000 clones, roughly 90% of them singletons; the top ten hold roughly 1.2%. The sequenced material came from CD4+ T cells from blood. The source of these receptors is a human donor with classical Hodgkin lymphoma. The CDR3 runs from the conserved cysteine through the conserved F or W. Each record gives: CDR3 protein, CDR3 DNA, J gene, V gene, CDR3 length, D gene, clone size. D genes are given only for firm matches. Expanded clones are given a class, and other clones once, few, many or no size at all.

CDR3: CASSESDRVGGYTF; DNA: TGTGCCAGCAGTGAATCGGACAGGGTTGGTGGCTACACCTTC; J: TRBJ1-2; V: TRBV2; length: 14; D: TRBD1; size: -
CDR3: CASSARTVNSNQPQHF; DNA: TGCGCCAGCAGCGCCAGGACGGTGAATAGCAATCAGCCCCAGCATTTT; J: TRBJ1-5; V: TRBV4-1; length: 16; D: -; size: -
CDR3: CASSIVRGAREKLFF; DNA: TGTGCCAGTAGTATAGTGCGGGGGGCGCGTGAAAAACTGTTTTTT; J: TRBJ1-4; V: TRBV19; length: 15; D: -; size: -
CDR3: CASSIDAMNTEAFF; DNA: TGTGCCAGCAGCATAGACGCCATGAACACTGAAGCTTTCTTT; J: TRBJ1-1; V: TRBV9; length: 14; D: -; size: -
CDR3: CASSESGHTQYF; DNA: TGTGCCAGCAGTGAATCGGGTCATACGCAGTATTTT; J: TRBJ2-3; V: TRBV25-1; length: 12; D: -; size: -
CDR3: CSVELTGRSGNTIYF; DNA: TGCAGCGTGGAGCTGACAGGACGCTCTGGAAACACCATATATTTT; J: TRBJ1-3; V: TRBV29-1; length: 15; D: -; size: -
CDR3: CASSQKQGLAKNIQYF; DNA: TGCGCCAGCAGCCAAAAACAGGGGCTAGCCAAAAACATTCAGTACTTC; J: TRBJ2-4; V: TRBV4-1; length: 16; D: TRBD1; size: -
CDR3: CASGQGGTEAFF; DNA: TGTGCCAGCGGGCAGGGCGGCACTGAAGCTTTCTTT; J: TRBJ1-1; V: TRBV6-6; length: 12; D: -; size: -
CDR3: CSVRPGAPMKTEAFF; DNA: TGCAGCGTCCGGCCAGGGGCTCCAATGAAGACTGAAGCTTTCTTT; J: TRBJ1-1; V: TRBV29-1; length: 15; D: -; size: -
CDR3: CASSVSGQEYGYTF; DNA: TGTGCCAGCAGTGTATCCGGACAGGAATATGGCTACACCTTC; J: TRBJ1-2; V: TRBV6-1; length: 14; D: TRBD1; size: once
CDR3: CASSLVGYQETQYF; DNA: TGTGCCAGCAGCTTAGTGGGGTACCAAGAGACCCAGTACTTC; J: TRBJ2-5; V: TRBV7-6; length: 14; D: -; size: -
CDR3: CASSLGLAGQETQYF; DNA: TGTGCCAGCAGTCTGGGACTAGCGGGGCAAGAGACCCAGTACTTC; J: TRBJ2-5; V: TRBV2; length: 15; D: TRBD2; size: -
CDR3: CASRTLAGTDTQYF; DNA: TGCGCCAGCCGAACACTGGCTGGCACAGATACGCAGTATTTT; J: TRBJ2-3; V: TRBV5-1; length: 14; D: -; size: -
CDR3: CASSQSAGPRGGYTF; DNA: TGCGCCAGCAGTCAATCGGCGGGTCCGCGGGGAGGCTACACCTTC; J: TRBJ1-2; V: TRBV23-1; length: 15; D: -; size: -
CDR3: CASSGRDAVNIQYF; DNA: TGTGCCAGCAGTGGGCGGGACGCCGTAAACATTCAGTACTTC; J: TRBJ2-4; V: TRBV2; length: 14; D: -; size: once
CDR3: CASSLTGGRTDTQYF; DNA: TGTGCCAGCAGCTTGACAGGGGGCCGCACAGATACGCAGTATTTT; J: TRBJ2-3; V: TRBV7-9; length: 15; D: TRBD1; size: once
CDR3: CASSPRYQETQYF; DNA: TGTGCCAGCAGCCCGAGGTACCAAGAGACCCAGTACTTC; J: TRBJ2-5; V: TRBV6-1; length: 13; D: -; size: -
CDR3: CASSDTGHRYEQYF; DNA: TGTGCCAGCAGTGACACGGGACACCGATACGAGCAGTACTTC; J: TRBJ2-7; V: TRBV2; length: 14; D: -; size: -
CDR3: CASSPRAASGLSYNEQFF; DNA: TGTGCCAGCAGCCCCCGCGCGGCTAGCGGCCTCTCCTACAATGAGCAGTTCTTC; J: TRBJ2-1; V: TRBV7-9; length: 18; D: TRBD2; size: -
CDR3: CSAPRGGSGVYNEQFF; DNA: TGCAGCGCCCCACGTGGGGGGTCGGGCGTCTACAATGAGCAGTTCTTC; J: TRBJ2-1; V: TRBV29-1; length: 16; D: -; size: -
CDR3: CASSSPQETQYF; DNA: TGTGCCAGCAGCTCGCCTCAAGAGACCCAGTACTTC; J: TRBJ2-5; V: TRBV7-3; length: 12; D: -; size: -
CDR3: CATSRGGVLAGNTIYF; DNA: TGTGCCACCAGCAGAGGGGGGGTTTTGGCCGGAAACACCATATATTTT; J: TRBJ1-3; V: TRBV15; length: 16; D: -; size: -
CDR3: CASSYQSRYSNQPQHF; DNA: TGTGCCAGCAGCTACCAAAGTAGGTATAGCAATCAGCCCCAGCATTTT; J: TRBJ1-5; V: TRBV28; length: 16; D: -; size: -
CDR3: CASSVYTNYGYTF; DNA: TGTGCCAGCAGCGTTTACACTAACTATGGCTACACCTTC; J: TRBJ1-2; V: TRBV9; length: 13; D: -; size: -
CDR3: CASSAQSTSGTDTQYF; DNA: TGTGCCAGCAGCGCCCAATCGACCAGTGGCACAGATACGCAGTATTTT; J: TRBJ2-3; V: TRBV11-2; length: 16; D: -; size: -
CDR3: CASSYTRQETQYF; DNA: TGTGCCAGCAGTTACACCAGACAAGAGACCCAGTACTTC; J: TRBJ2-5; V: TRBV6-6; length: 13; D: -; size: -
CDR3: CASSRDGTGNYGYTF; DNA: TGCGCCAGCAGCCGAGATGGGACAGGAAACTATGGCTACACCTTC; J: TRBJ1-2; V: TRBV4-1; length: 15; D: TRBD1; size: -
CDR3: CASSLEPVEQYF; DNA: TGTGCCAGCAGCTTAGAACCCGTCGAGCAGTACTTC; J: TRBJ2-7; V: TRBV11-2; length: 12; D: -; size: -
CDR3: CASSRTTATNEKLFF; DNA: TGTGCCAGCAGCCGCACGACAGCAACTAATGAAAAACTGTTTTTT; J: TRBJ1-4; V: TRBV14; length: 15; D: -; size: -
CDR3: CASSLSHRVGEQYF; DNA: TGTGCCAGCAGCTTATCACATCGAGTCGGCGAGCAGTACTTC; J: TRBJ2-7; V: TRBV11-2; length: 14; D: -; size: -
CDR3: CASQRGPRETQYF; DNA: TGTGCCAGCCAACGCGGGCCGCGAGAGACCCAGTACTTC; J: TRBJ2-5; V: TRBV6-5; length: 13; D: -; size: -
CDR3: CASSLGDRPVTDTQYF; DNA: TGTGCCAGCAGCTTAGGGGACAGGCCCGTCACAGATACGCAGTATTTT; J: TRBJ2-3; V: TRBV11-3; length: 16; D: TRBD1; size: -